This T cell receptor (beta chain) originates from a study of blood T cell repertoires in COVID-19. Study-level background: The United States, Italy and Spain were the sources of the acute and convalescent COVID-19 samples.

The data were produced by immunoSEQ multiplex PCR, yet TCRdb's version contains in-frame clones alone and is incomplete. Of 150,000 to 200,000 clones listed, over 75% are singletons. CDR1 is MNHEY and CDR2 is SVGEGT in the germline V gene. V gave up 5 bases and J gave up 6 bases; unmatched junction bases: 5. The CDR3 runs to 14 residues. Sequencing used PBMCs or T cells enriched from blood (not recorded which). The clonotype was recovered from a human donor with acute COVID-19. The donor label of this sample is uncertain. The chain carries TRBV6-2 or TRBV6-3 and TRBJ1-5; 9 nucleotides match TRBD1. CDR3 protein: CASSRGTGSQPQHF. In DNA, the CDR3 is TGTGCCAGCAGTAGAGGGACAGGGAGTCAGCCCCAGCATTTT.